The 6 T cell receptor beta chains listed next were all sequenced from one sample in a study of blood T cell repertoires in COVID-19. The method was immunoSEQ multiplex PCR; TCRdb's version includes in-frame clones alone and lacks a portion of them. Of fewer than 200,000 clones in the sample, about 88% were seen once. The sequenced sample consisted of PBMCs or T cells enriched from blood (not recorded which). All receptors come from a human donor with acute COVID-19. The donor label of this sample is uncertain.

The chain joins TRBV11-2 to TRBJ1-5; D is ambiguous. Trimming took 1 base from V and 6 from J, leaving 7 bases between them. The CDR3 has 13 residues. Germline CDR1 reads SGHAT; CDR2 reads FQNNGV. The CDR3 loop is CASSLGLFQPQHF. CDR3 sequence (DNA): TGTGCCAGCAGCTTAGGTCTTTTTCAGCCCCAGCATTTT.

CDR3 nucleotides: TGTGCCAGCAGCTATAGGACAGGGGGCAACGACGAGCAGTACTTC. Its translation: CASSYRTGGNDEQYF. V gene TRBV7-9 combines with J gene TRBJ2-7; 11 bases fit TRBD1. Trimming at V came to 4 bases and at J to 5 bases, leaving 7 bases not matched to a gene. Germline CDR1 reads SEHNR; CDR2 reads FQNEAQ (reference sequence). This CDR3 comprises 15 residues.

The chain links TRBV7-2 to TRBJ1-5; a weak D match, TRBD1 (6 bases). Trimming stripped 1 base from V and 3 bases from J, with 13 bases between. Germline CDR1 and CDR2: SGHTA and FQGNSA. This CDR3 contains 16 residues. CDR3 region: CASSLVADRFNQPQHF. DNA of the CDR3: TGTGCCAGCAGCTTAGTGGCGGACAGATTCAATCAGCCCCAGCATTTT.

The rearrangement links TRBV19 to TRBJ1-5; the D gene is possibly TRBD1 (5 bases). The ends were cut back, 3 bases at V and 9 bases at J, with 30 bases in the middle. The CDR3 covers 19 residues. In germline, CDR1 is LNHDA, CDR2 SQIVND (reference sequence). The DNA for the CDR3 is TGTGCCAGTAGTATCGGTGTCGGCAGGTTGGGAGGGGTGGAGAGGCCCCAGCATTTT. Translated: CASSIGVGRLGGVERPQHF.

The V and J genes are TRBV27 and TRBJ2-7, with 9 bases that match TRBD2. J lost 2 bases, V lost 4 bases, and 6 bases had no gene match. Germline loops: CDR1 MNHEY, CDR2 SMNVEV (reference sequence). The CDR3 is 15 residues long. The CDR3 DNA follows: TGTGCCAGCAGTTCTCCGGGACTAGCCCCCTACGAGCAGTACTTC. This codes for CASSSPGLAPYEQYF.

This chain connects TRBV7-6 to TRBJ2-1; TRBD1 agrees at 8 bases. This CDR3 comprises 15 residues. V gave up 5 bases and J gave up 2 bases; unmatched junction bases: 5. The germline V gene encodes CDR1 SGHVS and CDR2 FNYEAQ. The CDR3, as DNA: TGTGCCAGCAGCATGAGGACAGGGCCCTACAATGAGCAGTTCTTC. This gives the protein CASSMRTGPYNEQFF.